Each of the 26 T cell receptor beta chains below was sequenced from the same sample in a study of CD8+ T cells in alopecia areata. Sequencing templates came from extracted RNA that was reverse transcribed into cDNA. The data were produced by immunoSEQ multiplex PCR, yet TCRdb's version contains in-frame clones alone and is incomplete. Of tens of thousands of clones listed, roughly half are singletons. The source material was NKG2D-high CD8+ T cells sorted from blood. Every receptor here comes from a human donor with alopecia areata.

The chain has TRBV27 and TRBJ2-1; D gene ambiguous. CDR3 length: 13 amino acids. The V gene's germline CDR1 is MNHEY and CDR2 SMNVEV (reference sequence). The ends were cut back, 4 bases at V and 4 bases at J, with 8 bases in the middle. In DNA form, the CDR3 reads TGTGCCAGCAGTTCGTTATCTTACAATGAGCAGTTCTTC. Residues: CASSSLSYNEQFF.

By frequency in the sample, this clone is medium-sized. The chain combines TRBV19 with TRBJ1-6; D unresolved. The V end lost 6 bases, the J end lost 9 bases, and 15 bases lay between the germline ends. The CDR3 loop spans 14 amino acids. CDR1 and CDR2 from the germline V gene are LNHDA and SQIVND (reference sequence). CDR3 coding DNA: TGTGCCAGTAGCCTACTAGGGCCACTTTCACCCCTCCACTTT. Translated, it gives CASSLLGPLSPLHF.

The chain links TRBV13 to TRBJ2-5; D call uncertain. Trimming pared 5 bases from V and 1 base from J, leaving 11 bases between. CDR1 is PRHDT, CDR2 FYEKMQ, per germline (reference sequence). CDR3 length equals 14 residues. The CDR3 reads CASSPPRRQETQYF. The CDR3 nucleotides read TGTGCCAGCAGCCCACCACGGCGCCAAGAGACCCAGTACTTC.

This sequence joins TRBV4-1 and TRBJ2-1; 7 bases agree with TRBD2. This CDR3 region has 18 residues. With 4 bases clipped from V and 6 bases from J, the junction kept 18 bases outside the gene matches. CDR1 and CDR2 (germline): MGHRA, YSYEKL. This CDR3 is CASSLEKGRTSPSNEQFF. CDR3 DNA: TGCGCCAGCAGCCTCGAGAAGGGGAGGACTAGTCCCAGCAATGAGCAGTTCTTC.

The chain employs TRBV7-9 and TRBJ2-2; no firm D call. Germline assignment: CDR1 SEHNR and CDR2 FQNEAQ (reference sequence). V lost 4 bases, J lost 15 bases, and 24 bases lay in between. The CDR3 length is 15 residues. The CDR3 is CASSSRSSSTGEVFF. CDR3 coding DNA: TGTGCCAGCAGCTCTAGGAGTTCTTCAACCGGTGAGGTGTTTTTT.

The chain uses TRBV5-6 and TRBJ2-7; 7 bases are shared with TRBD1. Germline CDR1 and CDR2: SGHDT and YYEEEE. This CDR3 spans 16 amino acids. The V gene end was trimmed by 3 bases and the J gene end by 2 bases; junction bases not matched to a gene: 11. Written as DNA, the CDR3 is TGTGCCAGCAGCTCATTAACCGGACAGGTTGCCTACGAGCAGTACTTC. Translated: CASSSLTGQVAYEQYF.

The chain is built from TRBV13 and TRBJ2-1, with 14 positions matching TRBD2. Trimming took 5 bases from V and 8 from J; bases not matched to a gene: 8. This CDR3 has 16 amino acids. Germline V gives CDR1 PRHDT, CDR2 FYEKMQ (reference sequence). The CDR3 sequence is CASSGRGLAGVYEQFF. The CDR3 DNA sequence: TGTGCCAGCAGCGGACGGGGACTAGCGGGAGTTTATGAGCAGTTCTTC.

CDR3 sequence (DNA): TGCAGCGCCTCCGGGCAGGGGGAAAGGTATGAGCAGTTCTTC. Amino acid sequence: CSASGQGERYEQFF. V and J are TRBV29-1 and TRBJ2-1; 7 bases are shared with TRBD1. V lost 7 bases, J lost 8 bases, and 14 bases stayed unmatched. CDR1 SQVTM and CDR2 ANQGSEA come from the germline V gene. The CDR3 loop spans 14 amino acids.

V usage is TRBV4-2 and J usage is TRBJ2-2; D call uncertain. CDR1 and CDR2 from the germline V gene are LGHNA and YNFKEQ. V lost 0 bases and J lost 9, with 8 bases in between. The CDR3 runs to 13 residues. The CDR3 sequence: CASSQERRRELFF. CDR3 DNA: TGTGCCAGCAGCCAAGAAAGGCGTCGGGAGCTGTTTTTT.

This clone was detected a few times. This sequence joins TRBV4-1 and TRBJ2-7, with TRBD1 as a possible D gene (5 bases). The CDR3 spans 13 residues. Germline CDR1 reads MGHRA; CDR2 reads YSYEKL. Trimming shortened V by 4 bases and J by 3 bases, and 10 bases separated the two germline ends. CDR3 bases: TGCGCCAGCAGCCCAGGGTGGGGCTACGAGCAGTACTTC. As protein: CASSPGWGYEQYF.

This clone came up a few times. Within the sample, other DNA sequences also encode this same CDR3. The rearrangement links TRBV7-9 to TRBJ2-7; D uncertain. The CDR3 loop spans 15 amino acids. Germline V CDR1 and CDR2: SEHNR, FQNEAQ (reference sequence). The V and J ends lost 4 bases and 0 bases respectively, with 13 bases between them. The CDR3 loop is CASSSSGGTSYEQYF. CDR3 sequence (DNA): TGTGCCAGCAGCTCTTCAGGTGGCACCTCCTACGAGCAGTACTTC.

In its sample, this clone was seen a few times. The rearrangement links TRBV4-3 to TRBJ1-1; D is undetermined. Trimming shortened V by 2 bases and J by 4 bases, and 20 bases separated the two germline ends. In germline, CDR1 is LGHNA, CDR2 YSLEER. This CDR3 is built from 17 residues. This chain's CDR3 is CASSQQWRVFEGTEAFF. The CDR3 DNA reads as TGCGCCAGCAGCCAACAATGGAGGGTATTCGAAGGCACTGAAGCTTTCTTT.

The rearrangement uses TRBV9 and TRBJ2-6; D is perhaps TRBD1 (5 bases). Between the trimmed V and J ends, which lost 4 bases and 1 base, there was a span of 6 bases. This CDR3 has 14 residues. Per the germline V gene, CDR1 is SGDLS and CDR2 is YYNGEE. The CDR3 DNA follows: TGTGCCAGCAGCCAGGGTTCTGGGGCCAACGTCCTGACTTTC. Residues: CASSQGSGANVLTF. The full variable domain, rest sourced from reference TRBV9 and TRBJ2-6, is DSGVTQTPKHLITATGQRVTLRCSPRSGDLSVYWYQQSLDQGLQFLIQYYNGEERAKGNILERFSAQQFPDLHSELNLSSLELGDSALYFCASSQGSGANVLTFGAGSRLTVL.

V gene TRBV27 combines with J gene TRBJ1-1; D not resolved. Germline values: CDR1 MNHEY, CDR2 SMNVEV (reference sequence). V lost 2 bases to trimming and J lost 1 base, with 5 bases between them. The CDR3 totals 13 residues. CDR3 in DNA: TGTGCCAGCAGTTTACAGGCGAACACTGAAGCTTTCTTT. Encoded protein: CASSLQANTEAFF.

The chain joins TRBV7-6 to TRBJ2-7, with a tentative D call TRBD2 (6 bases). This CDR3 is 13 amino acids long. With 2 bases removed from V and 3 bases from J, the gap between germline ends came to 8 bases. Germline V gene lookup returns CDR1 SGHVS and CDR2 FNYEAQ. The CDR3 spells CASSLQEGYEQYF. CDR3 DNA sequence: TGTGCCAGCAGCTTACAGGAGGGCTACGAGCAGTACTTC.

V usage is TRBV9 and J usage is TRBJ2-7; D might be TRBD2 (5 bases). Germline assignment: CDR1 SGDLS and CDR2 YYNGEE. Deletions cut 5 bases from V and 0 bases from J, with 12 bases between. This CDR3 region has 14 residues. Written as DNA, the CDR3 is TGTGCCAGCAGTCCCGGTCGGGGCTCCTACGAGCAGTACTTC. This sequence encodes CASSPGRGSYEQYF. Based on the CDR3 plus reference TRBV9 and TRBJ2-7, the full variable domain is DSGVTQTPKHLITATGQRVTLRCSPRSGDLSVYWYQQSLDQGLQFLIQYYNGEERAKGNILERFSAQQFPDLHSELNLSSLELGDSALYFCASSPGRGSYEQYFGPGTRLTVT.

This clone was seen a few times. This chain joins TRBV6-5 and TRBJ2-1, with unresolved D. The germline CDR1 and CDR2 sequences are MNHEY and SVGAGI. The CDR3 spans 13 residues. Trimming pared 8 bases from V and 5 bases from J, leaving 13 bases between. CDR3 DNA: TGTGCCAGCGCCCCCAACGCCCACAATGAGCAGTTCTTC. Protein product: CASAPNAHNEQFF.

The table lists this clone with a few counts. V and J are TRBV29-1 and TRBJ1-1, with 9 bases identical to TRBD1. V dropped 5 bases and J dropped 5; count of bases not matched to a gene: 6. This CDR3 has 13 residues. CDR1 SQVTM and CDR2 ANQGSEA come from the germline V gene. The CDR3 DNA is TGCAGCGTTCGGGGACAGGGTCTGACTGAAGCTTTCTTT. Its protein product is CSVRGQGLTEAFF.

V is TRBV7-2 and J is TRBJ2-7; D is undetermined. V lost 1 base and J 6 bases, leaving 10 bases between the germline ends. CDR1 is SGHTA and CDR2 is FQGNSA in the germline V gene. The CDR3 covers 13 residues. CDR3 residues: CASSLGIGPEQYF. CDR3 sequence (DNA): TGTGCCAGCAGCTTAGGAATCGGTCCCGAGCAGTACTTC.

The chain uses TRBV19 and TRBJ2-5; TRBD1 agrees at 10 bases. TRBJ2-7 explains the end of the DNA better; the J call may be wrong. The CDR3 length is 14 residues. In germline, CDR1 is LNHDA, CDR2 SQIVND (reference sequence). The CDR3: CASQATGGIYEQYF. CDR3 DNA: TGTGCCAGTCAAGCGACAGGGGGCATATACGAGCAGTACTTC.

This clone is medium-sized (0.01 to 0.1%) in the sample. V is TRBV4-1 and J is TRBJ1-2, with D perhaps TRBD1 (6 bases). The CDR3 runs to 14 residues. The ends were cut back, 0 bases at V and 8 bases at J, with 13 bases in the middle. The germline gives CDR1 MGHRA, CDR2 YSYEKL. CDR3 sequence (DNA): TGCGCCAGCAGCCAAGATTTGACAGGCTGGGGCTACACCTTC. It encodes CASSQDLTGWGYTF.

The CDR3 here is CASSLQGPDRDEQFF. CDR3 DNA sequence: TGCGCCAGCAGCTTGCAGGGTCCGGATAGGGATGAGCAGTTCTTC. V and J are TRBV5-1 and TRBJ2-1; tentative D call: TRBD1 (5 bases). Germline-derived CDR1 and CDR2 are SGHRS and YFSETQ. The CDR3 is made up of 15 amino acids. Trimming stripped 1 base from V and 8 bases from J, with 16 bases between.

The chain has TRBV4-1 and TRBJ1-2; D is perhaps TRBD1 (6 bases). Germline-derived CDR1 and CDR2 are MGHRA and YSYEKL. Trimming took off 0 bases at V and 8 bases at J, with 16 bases between the two ends. The CDR3 consists of 15 residues. DNA for the CDR3: TGCGCCAGCAGCCAAGATTTCACTGGGGGCGTAGGCTACACCTTC. This sequence encodes CASSQDFTGGVGYTF.

The chain recombines TRBV7-3 with TRBJ1-2; TRBD1 matches at 9 bases. This CDR3 is 13 amino acids long. Per the germline V gene, CDR1 is SGHTA and CDR2 is FQGTGA. The trim removed 3 bases at V and 6 bases at J, leaving 2 bases unmatched. The chain's CDR3 is CASSLTGGNGYTF. The CDR3 coding sequence is TGTGCCAGCAGCTTGACAGGGGGGAATGGCTACACCTTC.

The rearrangement joins TRBV7-6 to TRBJ1-2; tentatively, D is TRBD1 (5 bases). V gave up 5 bases and J gave up 4 bases, with 14 bases separating them. CDR1 and CDR2 from the germline V gene are SGHVS and FNYEAQ. The CDR3 covers 14 residues. Written as DNA, the CDR3 is TGTGCCAGCAGCCCCGAAGGACAACTCTATGGCTACACCTTC. The encoded protein is CASSPEGQLYGYTF.

The chain links TRBV28 to TRBJ1-2; D ambiguous. In germline, CDR1 is MDHEN, CDR2 SYDVKM. Between the trimmed V and J ends, which lost 1 base and 4 bases, there was a span of 13 bases. The CDR3 consists of 15 residues. For the CDR3, the DNA is TGTGCCAGCAGTTTATTTGCGGGCCGCCGCTATGGCTACACCTTC. As protein: CASSLFAGRRYGYTF.